The clone carrying this TCR beta chain has ten or more counts. What it binds is unknown. The sample originates from a study of metastatic and nonmetastatic thyroid tumors. Trimming cost V 1 base and J 4 bases, with 14 bases left between them. CDR1 and CDR2 (germline): SGHAT, FQNNGV. The CDR3 covers 17 residues. Per the original methods: The study built a papillary thyroid cancer distant-metastasis classifier from CDR3 differences across clinicopathological groups. TCRdb re-clonotyped the PCR reads via MiXCR. TCRdb, rather than the study authors, made the V and J calls. Found here are about 28,000 clones, around 16% of them singletons; the top ten hold about 4.8%. No patient received treatment before thyroid surgery. The study, taken as a whole, reports: Reports indicated that malignant thyroid tumors showed significantly higher TCR beta diversity than benign nodules did, in blood and tumor.

The sample consisted of blood. The J gene is TRBJ1-6, the V gene TRBV11-2; D not certain. The source of this sequence is a female donor with papillary thyroid cancer or a benign thyroid nodule (not recorded which). Some clones in this sample may be carry-over from other donors' samples. In DNA, the CDR3 is TGTGCCAGCAGCTTAGGATCAGACGGTCTATATAATTCACCCCTCCACTTT. Residues: CASSLGSDGLYNSPLHF.